The rows below give T cell receptor beta chains drawn from one sample of a study of cytomegalovirus exposure and HLA in healthy donors. Measured with immunoSEQ multiplex PCR; TCRdb has only the in-frame clones, and not every one. The data show approximately 82,000 clones, around 81% seen once. The specimen sequenced was PBMCs. These receptors all come from a man aged 35-49 years in good health and CMV-seronegative. The CDR3 runs from the conserved cysteine through the conserved F or W. D genes are given only for firm matches. Where a row states a size, it is once, few, many or the class of an expanded clone; other rows omit it.

>TRBV5-6|TRBJ1-1|TRBD1|.
TGTGCCAGCAGCCCGGACAGGACCTTACGAGCTTTCTTT
CASSPDRTLRAFF
>TRBV11-1|TRBJ2-6|.|.
TGTGCCAGCAGCTTAATGAGAGGGGGATCTGGGGCCAACGGCCTGACTTTC
CASSLMRGGSGANGLTF
>TRBV5-8|TRBJ2-1|.|.
TGTGCCAGCAGCCAAGGCTTAGGCCCGGGACTTTACAATGAGCAGTTCTTC
CASSQGLGPGLYNEQFF
>TRBV28|TRBJ1-1|TRBD1|once
TGTGCCAGCCTTTCCCGCCAGGGGGTAGGGCGGAACACTGAAGCTTTCTTT
CASLSRQGVGRNTEAFF
>TRBV2|TRBJ1-2|TRBD1|few
TGTGCCAGCACGGCCGGGACAGGGGCACTTAACTATGGCTACACCTTC
CASTAGTGALNYGYTF
>TRBV29-1|TRBJ1-2|TRBD1|.
TGCAGCGCGGGAGGGACAGGGGACTTC
CSAGGTGDF
>TRBV2|TRBJ2-4|TRBD2|.
TGTGCCAGCAGTGAGGGGCCTCTAGCGGAGCCCAAAAACATTCAGTACTTC
CASSEGPLAEPKNIQYF
>TRBV7-8|TRBJ2-7|.|.
TGTGCCAGCAGCTTTTTACTTTTAGAGAGCTCCTACGAGCAGTACTTC
CASSFLLLESSYEQYF
>TRBV6-5|TRBJ1-6|.|.
TGTGCCAGCAGGGGGCCGAATTCACCCCTCCACTTT
CASRGPNSPLHF
>TRBV6-5|TRBJ1-2|TRBD1|.
TGTGCCAGCAAGACAGGGGCGAACTATGGCTACACCTTC
CASKTGANYGYTF